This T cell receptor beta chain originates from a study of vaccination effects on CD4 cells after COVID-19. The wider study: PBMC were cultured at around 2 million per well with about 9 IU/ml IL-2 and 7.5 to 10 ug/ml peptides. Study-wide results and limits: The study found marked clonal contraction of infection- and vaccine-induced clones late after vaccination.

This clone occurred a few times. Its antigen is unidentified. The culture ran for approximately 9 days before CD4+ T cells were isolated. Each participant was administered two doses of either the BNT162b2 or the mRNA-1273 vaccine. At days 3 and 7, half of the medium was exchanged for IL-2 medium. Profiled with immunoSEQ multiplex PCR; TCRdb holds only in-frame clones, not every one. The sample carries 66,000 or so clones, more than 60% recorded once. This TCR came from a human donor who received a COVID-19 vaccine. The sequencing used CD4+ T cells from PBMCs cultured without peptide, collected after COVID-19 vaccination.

The CDR3 protein is CASSLAGTGNTIYF. CDR3 in DNA: TGCGCCAGCAGCTTGGCAGGGACTGGAAACACCATATATTTT. The rearrangement uses TRBV5-1 and TRBJ1-3; TRBD1 might be the D (5 bases). This CDR3 has 14 residues. V lost 0 bases and J lost 2, with 6 bases in between. Germline loops: CDR1 SGHRS, CDR2 YFSETQ.